This T cell receptor beta chain was captured in a study of CD8 T cells in ankylosing spondylitis. Germline values: CDR1 MNHNS, CDR2 SASEGT. This CDR3 spans 17 amino acids. With 4 bases removed from V and 8 bases from J, the gap between germline ends came to 26 bases. General study points: The study identified a TCR beta motif of several highly homologous variants that appeared characteristic of ankylosing spondylitis blood.

This clonotype was seen more than once but under ten times. Its antigen is still unknown. TCRdb passed the 5' RACE reads through MiXCR, listing each CDR3 protein once. The sample gives about 750,000 distinct CDR3 sequences, under 20% of which show up once; 19% is in the top ten. The sequencing input was blood, either unsorted or a sorted T cell fraction (not recorded which). The chain uses TRBV6-1 and TRBJ1-2; weak D call: TRBD1 (6 bases). The sequence was collected from a male donor with ankylosing spondylitis. The CDR3 is CASSGGNRAWTDLGYTF. In DNA form, the CDR3 reads TGTGCCAGCAGTGGAGGGAACAGGGCTTGGACCGACCTAGGCTACACCTTC.